This is a list of T cell receptor beta chains from one sample in a study of regulatory dendritic cells for organ transplantation. Generated by immunoSEQ multiplex PCR, the TCRdb table keeps only in-frame clones and is missing some. The sample records around 4,900 clones, about four fifths being singletons. Which antigens these TCRs recognize remains unknown. The sample taken for sequencing was memory CD8+ T cells from blood cultured with regulatory dendritic cells. The origin of the receptors is a human donor in good health. Both conserved end residues are part of each CDR3. The order of the fields is J gene, clone size, D gene, V gene, CDR3 DNA, CDR3 protein. A D gene is named only where the DNA matches it firmly. Clone size, where shown, is once, few, many, or a class for clones that have expanded.

TRBJ1-2 - TRBD1 TRBV7-9 TGTGCCAGCAGCTTTGACAGGGTAGGCTACACCTTC CASSFDRVGYTF
TRBJ1-1 few - TRBV6-6 TGTGCCAGCAGCCGACAGGAGAACACTGAAGCTTTCTTT CASSRQENTEAFF
TRBJ2-2 - TRBD1 TRBV6-4 TGTGCCAGCAGTGGACAGGGGGACACCGGGGAGCTGTTTTTT CASSGQGDTGELFF
TRBJ2-5 - - TRBV15 TGTGCCACCAGCAGAGACCTTTCCCGGCAAGAGACCCAGTACTTC CATSRDLSRQETQYF
TRBJ2-5 - TRBD2 TRBV27 TGTGCCAGCAGCTTAACTAGCGGCCAAGAGACCCAGTACTTC CASSLTSGQETQYF
TRBJ2-2 - - TRBV4-1 TGCGCCAGCAGCTTACAGGAGAACACCGGGGAGCTGTTTTTT CASSLQENTGELFF
TRBJ1-5 once - TRBV28 TGTGCCAGCAGTTCCCCGGTCAGGAGTGCTGATCAGCCCCAGCATTTT CASSSPVRSADQPQHF
TRBJ1-6 - - TRBV27 TGTGCCAGCAGTTTAGGGCCAGGGCTGAATTCACCCCTCCACTTT CASSLGPGLNSPLHF
TRBJ2-1 - - TRBV7-9 TGTGCCAGCAGCTTTTTGGGGAATGAGCAGTTCTTC CASSFLGNEQFF
TRBJ1-4 - - TRBV29-1 TGCAGCGCTGGTTCAGACGGAACTAATGAAAAACTGTTTTTT CSAGSDGTNEKLFF
TRBJ1-1 - - TRBV9 TGTGCCAGCAGCGTTCTGCAGACCCACCCTAACACTGAAGCTTTCTTT CASSVLQTHPNTEAFF
TRBJ2-2 - - TRBV6-4 TGTGCCAGCAGTGAGGGTCCAAGATCATCCGGGGAGCTGTTTTTT CASSEGPRSSGELFF
TRBJ2-7 - - TRBV19 TGTGCCAGTAGTATGGACAGCTACGAGCAGTACTTC CASSMDSYEQYF
TRBJ2-2 - - TRBV25-1 TGTGCCAGCAGCTCAACATACACCGGGGAGCTGTTTTTT CASSSTYTGELFF
TRBJ1-1 few - TRBV19 TGTGCCAGTAGTAGCGGACAGAACACTGAAGCTTTCTTT CASSSGQNTEAFF
TRBJ1-2 - - TRBV18 TGTGCCAGCTCACAAGCGCGTATGGGTGGGTCCTTAAGTGGCTACACCTTC CASSQARMGGSLSGYTF
TRBJ2-1 - TRBD2 TRBV28 TGTGCCAGCAGTTGGCTAGCGGGTGACAATGAGCAGTTCTTC CASSWLAGDNEQFF
TRBJ2-3 - - TRBV15 TGTGCCACCAGCAGAGTTAGGGAGAGCACAGATACGCAGTATTTT CATSRVRESTDTQYF
TRBJ2-4 - - TRBV29-1 TGCAGCGTAGTAGGGCTAGGTGAAAACATTCAGTACTTC CSVVGLGENIQYF
TRBJ2-1 - - TRBV4-1 TGCGCCAGCAGCCACGACCCCAGGTCGTTAGACTACAATGAGCAGTTCTTC CASSHDPRSLDYNEQFF
TRBJ2-3 - - TRBV10-1 TGCGCCAGCAGTGAGTCGGTCAGTCACGGCAGGGATACGCAGTATTTT CASSESVSHGRDTQYF
TRBJ2-1 - - TRBV9 TGTGCCAGCAGCGTAGATGGTTGGGGAAATGAGCAGTTCTTC CASSVDGWGNEQFF
TRBJ2-2 - - TRBV5-6 TGTGCCAGCAGGCCGAATCGGGACGGGACCACCGGGGAGCTGTTTTTT CASRPNRDGTTGELFF
TRBJ1-2 once - TRBV6-5 TGTGCCAGCAGTGGCTCAGGGAAGTCGGGTGGCTACACCTTC CASSGSGKSGGYTF
TRBJ2-5 once TRBD2 TRBV11-2 TGTGCCAGCAGCTTCCAGCGGGGGGGGAACCAAGAGACCCAGTACTTC CASSFQRGGNQETQYF
TRBJ1-2 - - TRBV16 TGTGCCAGCAGCCAAACCAGGGGTCGCGGCTACACCTTC CASSQTRGRGYTF
TRBJ1-5 - - TRBV15 TGTGCCACCCGAGCAGACTTTAGCAATCAGCCCCAGCATTTT CATRADFSNQPQHF
TRBJ1-5 - TRBD1 TRBV11-2 TGTGCCAGCAGCTTAGGCTCCTCCGGGACAGGGTATCAGCCCCAGCATTTT CASSLGSSGTGYQPQHF
TRBJ2-2 - - TRBV7-8 TGTGCCAGCAGCTTAGATCCGGGGGAGCTGTTTTTT CASSLDPGELFF
TRBJ1-1 - - TRBV9 TGTGCCAGCAGCTACGGGGGGGCGAGAAGCACTGAAGCTTTCTTT CASSYGGARSTEAFF
TRBJ1-6 - TRBD1 TRBV5-4 TGTGCCAGCAGCCCCAGACAGGGAGGATCTTCACCCCTCCACTTT CASSPRQGGSSPLHF
TRBJ2-5 once - TRBV27 TGTGCCAGCAGTTTTTTGGAGGCGGCGGAGACCCAGTACTTC CASSFLEAAETQYF
TRBJ1-6 - - TRBV9 TGTGCCAGCAGCGTAGGCAGGAACTATAATTCACCCCTCCACTTT CASSVGRNYNSPLHF
TRBJ2-1 medium-sized - TRBV19 TGTGCCAGTAGTAGCGGTCTTAGCGGTGAGCAGTTCTTC CASSSGLSGEQFF
TRBJ1-2 - - TRBV5-4 TGTGCCAGCAGCTCCCAACTATGGGGCTACACCTTC CASSSQLWGYTF
TRBJ2-7 - - TRBV7-9 TGTGCCAGCAGCGCAGATCCGGGAGAGCAGTACTTC CASSADPGEQYF
TRBJ2-5 - TRBD2 TRBV7-3 TGTGCCAGCAGCTCCGGACTAGCGGGGGAAGAGACCCAGTACTTC CASSSGLAGEETQYF
TRBJ1-5 - - TRBV6-6 TGTGCCAGCAGTTCGCTATTTGGCAATCAGCCCCAGCATTTT CASSSLFGNQPQHF
TRBJ1-5 - TRBD1 TRBV4-1 TGCGCCAGCAGCCCCACAGGGGATCCAAATCAGCCCCAGCATTTT CASSPTGDPNQPQHF
TRBJ1-2 few - TRBV2 TGTGCCAGCAGTGAGGGGGGGCGCGCGGCTAACTATGGCTACACCTTC CASSEGGRAANYGYTF
TRBJ2-1 - TRBD2 TRBV10-3 TGTGCCATCAGGGGGACTAGCGGATACAATGAGCAGTTCTTC CAIRGTSGYNEQFF
TRBJ1-6 few - TRBV4-1 TGCGCCAGCAGCCAAGTTGACCACATTAATTCACCCCTCCACTTT CASSQVDHINSPLHF
TRBJ2-3 - TRBD2 TRBV9 TGTGCCAGCAGGGGCGGGTTCGGGGGGAGCCCCGATACGCAGTATTTT CASRGGFGGSPDTQYF
TRBJ2-7 - - TRBV20-1 TGCAGTGCCCCCGTAGGAATTGAGCAGTACTTC CSAPVGIEQYF
TRBJ2-7 medium-sized - TRBV7-9 TGTGCCAGCAGCTTATGGAAGGAGGGAACCTACGAGCAGTACTTC CASSLWKEGTYEQYF
TRBJ2-7 - - TRBV19 TGTGCCAGTAGTATAGAGGACAGCAGCTCCTACGAGCAGTACTTC CASSIEDSSSYEQYF
TRBJ2-3 - - TRBV6-4 TGTGCCAGCAGACCCCAGGGGGGGGACACAGATACGCAGTATTTT CASRPQGGDTDTQYF
TRBJ1-2 few TRBD1 TRBV4-3 TGCGCCAGCAGCCAAGAAGTTCCCGGGACAGGGGGCTATGGCTACACCTTC CASSQEVPGTGGYGYTF
TRBJ2-1 once - TRBV5-3 TGTGCCAGCAGCTTGGAGAGCTCCTACAATGAGCAGTTCTTC CASSLESSYNEQFF
TRBJ1-1 - - TRBV6-5 TGTGCCAGCAGTTACGCCGTCGGCACTGAAGCTTTCTTT CASSYAVGTEAFF
TRBJ2-3 once TRBD2 TRBV5-6 TGTGCCAGCAGCTTGGTCCGGGAGGGTACAGATACGCAGTATTTT CASSLVREGTDTQYF
TRBJ2-6 - - TRBV6-4 TGTGCCAGCAGTGACGGCTCTGGGGCCAACGTCCTGACTTTC CASSDGSGANVLTF
TRBJ2-1 - - TRBV30 TGTGCCTGGAGGGGCCCTAACTACAATGAGCAGTTCTTC CAWRGPNYNEQFF
TRBJ2-7 - TRBD2 TRBV27 TGTGCCAGCAGGTTGGCGGGAGGTTACGAGCAGTACTTC CASRLAGGYEQYF
TRBJ2-7 - TRBD1 TRBV7-9 TGTGCCAGCAGCCCCGGGACAGGCTCCGGGGACTACGAGCAGTACTTC CASSPGTGSGDYEQYF
TRBJ2-2 - - TRBV4-3 TGCGCCAGCAGCCAAGAGGAGGGAAGGGGGGAGCTGTTTTTT CASSQEEGRGELFF
TRBJ2-1 - TRBD1 TRBV27 TGTGCCAGCAGTTTTCCAGGGGGCAATGAGCAGTTCTTC CASSFPGGNEQFF
TRBJ2-3 once TRBD1 TRBV5-5 TGTGCCAGCAGCACCCGGGACAGGGAAGTACCAGATACGCAGTATTTT CASSTRDREVPDTQYF
TRBJ2-3 - - TRBV14 TGTGCCAGCAGCCAAGTAGGGGGGGATACGCAGTATTTT CASSQVGGDTQYF
TRBJ2-7 - - TRBV11-2 TGTGCCAGCAACCAGTATGCAGGTCTCGGCTACGAGCAGTACTTC CASNQYAGLGYEQYF